Sequencing of this T cell receptor beta chain was carried out in a study of tumor-infiltrating lymphocytes in oesophageal squamous cell carcinoma. One entry per CDR3 protein, called by TCRdb with MiXCR from the PCR reads. The data hold 23,000 or so distinct CDR3 sequences, with roughly 35% observed a single time. Looked up from germline, CDR1 is SGHVS and CDR2 is FNYEAQ. The CDR3 extends over 20 amino acids. The clonotype comes from a male donor with esophageal squamous cell carcinoma. Sequencing used esophageal tumor tissue. The chain carries TRBV7-6 and TRBJ2-4, with 8 bases identical to TRBD2. The tail of the sequence fits TRBJ2-1 better, so the J call may be wrong. CDR3 sequence: CASSLAQPGGASGSYNEQFF. CDR3 sequence (DNA): TGTGCCAGCAGCTTAGCGCAACCGGGGGGGGCAAGCGGATCCTACAATGAGCAGTTCTTC.